The source of this T cell receptor (beta chain) is a study of regulatory T cells in long-lasting Graves disease. Building the TCR beta libraries relied on iRepertoire HTBI primers, and CDR3 regions underwent Arm-PCR. TCRdb re-analysed the multiplex PCR reads in MiXCR, keeping a single row per CDR3 protein. This repertoire shows roughly 320,000 distinct CDR3 sequences, 16% found once; its top ten account for about 32%. Study-wide points: Persistent patients shared more public clonotypes (around 3,000) than new patients (nearly 1,000).

Ten or more counts support this clonotype. Its antigen is not identified. Time point in this sample: newly diagnosed GD, antithyroid drugs for less than 3 months. RNA extracted from PBMCs served as the sequencing template. These data are also associated with another study on T cells in Graves' hyperthyroidism and ophthalmopathy. That source reports: Using the HTBI primer set, a first-round RT-PCR was run on the TCR CDR3. Most thyroid clonotypes expanded above 0.001 appeared in blood too.

This specimen consisted of peripheral blood mononuclear cells (PBMCs), obtained at new diagnosis, from a patient treated with antithyroid drugs. The source is a man aged 40-55 years with Graves disease.

The CDR3: CSVRWGRWTNTEAFF. CDR3 DNA: TGCAGTGTTCGGTGGGGGCGCTGGACGAACACTGAAGCTTTCTTT. The chain is built from TRBV20-1 and TRBJ1-1; D is perhaps TRBD1 (6 bases). This CDR3 is 15 amino acids long. Trimming cost V 7 bases and J 1 base, with 19 bases left between them. Germline V gene data show CDR1 as DFQATT and CDR2 as SNEGSKA (reference sequence).